Listed here are 5 T cell receptor beta chains from one sample, sequenced in a study of blood T cell repertoires in COVID-19 (dated by TCRdb to 2018 to 2021). The method behind the library was the immunoSEQ multiplex PCR assay. Entries here come from immuneACCESS through TCRdb and include only in-frame sequences with V and J called. Some clones fail to appear in such tables; in the studies checked, an unresolved V gene covers under half of the shortfall, and the cause of the remainder is unknown. This sample is represented by approximately 160,000 clones; roughly 84% of them were singletons. Roughly 7% of the sample goes to the ten largest clones. Sequencing used peripheral blood. The receptors were gathered from a man aged 50-60 years with active or convalescent COVID-19.

This chain joins TRBV5-8 and TRBJ2-5; TRBD1 might be the D (5 bases). CDR1 is SGHTS and CDR2 is YDEGEE in the germline V gene. CDR3 length: 13 residues. Trimming took off 4 bases at V and 5 bases at J, with 12 bases between the two ends. The CDR3 DNA sequence: TGTGCCAGCAGCCGACAGTTCCGGGAGACCCAGTACTTC. Translated: CASSRQFRETQYF.

The V call is TRBV7-2, the J call TRBJ2-5, with 7 nucleotides matching TRBD2. Germline V gives CDR1 SGHTA, CDR2 FQGNSA. With 4 bases clipped from V and 1 base from J, the junction kept 6 bases outside the gene matches. This CDR3 has 15 residues. The CDR3 spells CASSSRASGQETQYF. CDR3 nucleotides: TGTGCCAGCAGCTCCCGCGCTAGCGGCCAAGAGACCCAGTACTTC.

The rearrangement links TRBV9 to TRBJ2-2, with 14 bases matching TRBD2. Germline V gene data show CDR1 as SGDLS and CDR2 as YYNGEE. CDR3 length equals 17 residues. The junction had 7 bases not matched to a gene; V was cut back by 2 bases and J by 7 bases. CDR3 DNA sequence: TGTGCCAGCAGCGTGAGGACTAGCGGGAGGAGTAGCGGGGAGCTGTTTTTT. This gives the protein CASSVRTSGRSSGELFF.

This clone turned up a few times. The chain has TRBV7-2 and TRBJ2-7; D call uncertain. Trimming stripped 0 bases from V and 5 bases from J, with 8 bases between. Germline V lookup: CDR1 SGHTA, CDR2 FQGNSA. CDR3 length: 13 amino acids. The CDR3 DNA reads as TGTGCCAGCAGCTTAGCGGGCAGCCACGAGCAGTACTTC. It codes for CASSLAGSHEQYF.

The chain's CDR3 is CASSSGLAANYEQYF. The DNA for the CDR3 is TGTGCCAGCAGCTCCGGACTAGCGGCGAACTACGAGCAGTACTTC. V and J are TRBV13 and TRBJ2-7, with 10 positions matching TRBD2. The CDR3 loop spans 15 amino acids. Germline trimming cut 4 bases from V and 3 bases from J; bases unmatched to any gene: 6. Germline CDR1 PRHDT, CDR2 FYEKMQ (reference sequence).